This T cell receptor (beta chain) comes out of a study of spatial heterogeneity in lung cancer. Study at large: Raw sequencing reads included, on average, more than 9.5 appearances of each unique TCR and UMI combination.

Many counts were recorded for this clonotype. The time point denotes: sample taken at primary tumor resection. The input material, whole RNA from tumor, nontumor lung or frozen PBMC, was sequenced unsorted. The V end was cut by 1 base, the J end by 10 bases, with 10 bases between. Germline CDR1 and CDR2: MGHRA and YSYEKL. The CDR3 is 12 residues long. TCRdb passed the 5' RACE reads through MiXCR, listing each CDR3 protein once. The sample has approximately 66,000 distinct CDR3 sequences, 6.3% seen once. The clonotype was recovered from a female donor with early-stage non-small cell lung cancer. Source: PBMCs, taken at surgery. The genes are TRBV4-1 and TRBJ1-1; D may be TRBD1 (5 bases). The CDR3 sequence: CASSQVGVGAFF. DNA of the CDR3: TGCGCCAGCAGCCAAGTAGGGGTAGGAGCTTTCTTT.